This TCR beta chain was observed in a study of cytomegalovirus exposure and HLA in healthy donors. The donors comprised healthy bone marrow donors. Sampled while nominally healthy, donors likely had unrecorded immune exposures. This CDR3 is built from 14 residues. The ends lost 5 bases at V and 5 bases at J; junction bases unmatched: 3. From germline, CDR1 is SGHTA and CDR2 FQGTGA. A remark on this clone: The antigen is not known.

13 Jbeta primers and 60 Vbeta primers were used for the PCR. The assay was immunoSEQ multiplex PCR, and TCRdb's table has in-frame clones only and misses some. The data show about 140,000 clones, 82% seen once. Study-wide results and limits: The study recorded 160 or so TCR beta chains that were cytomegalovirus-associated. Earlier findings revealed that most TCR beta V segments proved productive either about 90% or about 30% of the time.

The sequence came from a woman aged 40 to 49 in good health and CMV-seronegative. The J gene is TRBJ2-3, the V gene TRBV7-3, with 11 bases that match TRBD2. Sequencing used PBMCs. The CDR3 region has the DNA TGTGCCAGCAGCGCAGGACTAGCGGGAGATACGCAGTATTTT. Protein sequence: CASSAGLAGDTQYF. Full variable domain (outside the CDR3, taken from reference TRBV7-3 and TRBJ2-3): GAGVSQTPSNKVTEKGKYVELRCDPISGHTALYWYRQSLGQGPEFLIYFQGTGAADDSGLPNDRFFAVRPEGSVSTLKIQRTERGDSAVYLCASSAGLAGDTQYFGPGTRLTVL.